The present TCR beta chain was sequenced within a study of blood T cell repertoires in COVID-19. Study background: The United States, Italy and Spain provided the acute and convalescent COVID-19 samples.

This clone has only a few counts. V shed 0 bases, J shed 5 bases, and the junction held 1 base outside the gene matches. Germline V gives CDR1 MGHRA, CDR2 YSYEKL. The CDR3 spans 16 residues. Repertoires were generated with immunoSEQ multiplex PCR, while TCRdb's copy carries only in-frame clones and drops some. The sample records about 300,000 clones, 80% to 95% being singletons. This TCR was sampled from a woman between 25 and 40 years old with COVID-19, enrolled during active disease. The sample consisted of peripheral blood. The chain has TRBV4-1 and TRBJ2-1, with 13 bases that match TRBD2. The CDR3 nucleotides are TGCGCCAGCAGCCAAGAGGGACTAGCGGGGAACAATGAGCAGTTCTTC. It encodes CASSQEGLAGNNEQFF.